The clone carrying this T cell receptor (beta chain) was observed a handful of times. What it recognizes is unknown. The CDR3 totals 15 residues. Trimming removed 5 bases at V and 1 base at J, with 13 bases between. Germline assignment: CDR1 LNHDA and CDR2 SQIVND (reference sequence). Genomic DNA (from each subset) was split evenly across several immunoSEQ plates. Produced via immunoSEQ multiplex PCR; TCRdb's table is partial and in-frame only. In the table there are about a million clones, 60% to 80% of which are singletons. This sample was taken from a study of shared clonotypes between healthy human individuals. The wider study: CD4 naive and CD4 memory each took three plates per donor, while CD8 naive took two and CD8 memory one. Study results and caveats: Clonotypes which were not shared had lower generation probabilities than clonotypes that all four donors shared.

Into CD45RA+ naive and CD45RA-negative memory subsets, the CD4+ cells were split. This TCR came from a man younger than 35 in good health. Some clones in this sample may be carry-over from other donors' samples. The chain employs TRBV19 and TRBJ2-3; no firm D call. The source material was memory CD4+ T cells from PBMCs. Subset indicated: CD45RA-negative fraction. CDR3 loop: CASSYPGEGTDTQYF. The CDR3 DNA is TGTGCCAGTAGTTACCCAGGAGAGGGCACAGATACGCAGTATTTT.